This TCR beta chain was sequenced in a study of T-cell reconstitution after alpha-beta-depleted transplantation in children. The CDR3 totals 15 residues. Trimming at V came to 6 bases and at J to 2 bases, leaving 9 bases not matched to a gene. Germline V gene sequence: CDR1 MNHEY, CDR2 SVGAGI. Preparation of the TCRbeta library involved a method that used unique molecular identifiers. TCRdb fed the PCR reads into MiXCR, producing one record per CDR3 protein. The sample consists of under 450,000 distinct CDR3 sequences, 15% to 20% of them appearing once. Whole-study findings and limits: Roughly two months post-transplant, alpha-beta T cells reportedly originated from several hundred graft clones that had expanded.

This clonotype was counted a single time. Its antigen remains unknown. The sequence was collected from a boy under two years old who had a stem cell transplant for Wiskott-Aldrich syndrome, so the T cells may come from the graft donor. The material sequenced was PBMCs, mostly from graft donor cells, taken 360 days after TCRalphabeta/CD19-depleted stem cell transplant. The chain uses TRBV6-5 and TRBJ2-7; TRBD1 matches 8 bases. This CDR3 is CASSYDRGRTYEQYF. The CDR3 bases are TGTGCCAGCAGCTATGACAGGGGCCGAACCTACGAGCAGTACTTC.